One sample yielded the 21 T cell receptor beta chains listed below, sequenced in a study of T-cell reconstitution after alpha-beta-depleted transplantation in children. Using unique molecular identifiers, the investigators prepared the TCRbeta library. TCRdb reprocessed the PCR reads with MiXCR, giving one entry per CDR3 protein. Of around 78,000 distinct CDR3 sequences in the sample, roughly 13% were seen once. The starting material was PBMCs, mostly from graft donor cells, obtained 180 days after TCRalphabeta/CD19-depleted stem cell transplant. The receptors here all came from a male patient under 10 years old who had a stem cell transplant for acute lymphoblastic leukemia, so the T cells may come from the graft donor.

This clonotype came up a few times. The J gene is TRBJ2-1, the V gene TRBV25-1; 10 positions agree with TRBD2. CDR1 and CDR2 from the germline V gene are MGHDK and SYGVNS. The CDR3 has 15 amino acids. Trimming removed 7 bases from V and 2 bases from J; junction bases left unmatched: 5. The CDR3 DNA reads TGTGCCAGCACCGGACTAGCGGCTGCCTACAATGAGCAGTTCTTC. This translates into CASTGLAAAYNEQFF.

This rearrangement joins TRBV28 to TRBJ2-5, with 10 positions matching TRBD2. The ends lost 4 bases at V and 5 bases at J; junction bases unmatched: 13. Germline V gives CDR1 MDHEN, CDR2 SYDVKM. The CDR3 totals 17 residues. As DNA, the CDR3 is TGTGCCAGCAGTTCCCTGGGTAGCGGGGGGTACAGGGAGACCCAGTACTTC. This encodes CASSSLGSGGYRETQYF.

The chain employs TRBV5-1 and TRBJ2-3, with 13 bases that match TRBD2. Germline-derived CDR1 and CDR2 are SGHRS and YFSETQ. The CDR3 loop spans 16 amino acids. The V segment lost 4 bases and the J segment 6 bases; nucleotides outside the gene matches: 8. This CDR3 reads CASSPWTSGGGDTQYF. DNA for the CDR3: TGCGCCAGCAGCCCGTGGACTAGCGGGGGAGGGGATACGCAGTATTTT.

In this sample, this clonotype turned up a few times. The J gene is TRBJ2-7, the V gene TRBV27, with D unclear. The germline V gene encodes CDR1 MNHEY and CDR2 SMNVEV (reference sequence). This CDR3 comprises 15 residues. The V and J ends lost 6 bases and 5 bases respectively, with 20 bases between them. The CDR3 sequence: CASSLDANDGHEQYF. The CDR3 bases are TGTGCCAGCAGCCTCGACGCAAATGATGGCCACGAGCAGTACTTC.

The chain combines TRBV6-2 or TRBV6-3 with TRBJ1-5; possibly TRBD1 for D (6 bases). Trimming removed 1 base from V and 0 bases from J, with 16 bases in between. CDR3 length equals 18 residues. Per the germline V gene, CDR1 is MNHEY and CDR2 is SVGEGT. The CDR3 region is CASSYFGQTMYSNQPQHF. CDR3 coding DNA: TGTGCCAGCAGTTACTTCGGACAGACGATGTATAGCAATCAGCCCCAGCATTTT.

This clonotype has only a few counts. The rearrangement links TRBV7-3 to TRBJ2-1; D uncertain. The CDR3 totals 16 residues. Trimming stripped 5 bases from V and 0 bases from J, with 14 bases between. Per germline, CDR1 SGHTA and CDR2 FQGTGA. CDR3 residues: CASSPGDGRSYNEQFF. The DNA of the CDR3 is TGTGCCAGCAGCCCGGGCGACGGCCGCTCCTACAATGAGCAGTTCTTC.

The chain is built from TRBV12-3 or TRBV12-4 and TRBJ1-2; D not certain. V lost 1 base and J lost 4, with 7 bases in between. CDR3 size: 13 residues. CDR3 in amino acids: CASSLGIPYGYTF. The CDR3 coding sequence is TGTGCCAGCAGTTTAGGGATACCCTATGGCTACACCTTC.

CDR3 in amino acids: CASSSVPAGNTEAFF. Here the CDR3 DNA reads TGTGCCAGCTCATCGGTGCCTGCAGGGAACACTGAAGCTTTCTTT. The chain uses TRBV18 and TRBJ1-1; D gene uncertain. Trimming left V 5 bases short and J 1 base short, with 14 bases between. Germline V gene data show CDR1 as KGHSH and CDR2 as LQKENI. The CDR3 is 15 amino acids.

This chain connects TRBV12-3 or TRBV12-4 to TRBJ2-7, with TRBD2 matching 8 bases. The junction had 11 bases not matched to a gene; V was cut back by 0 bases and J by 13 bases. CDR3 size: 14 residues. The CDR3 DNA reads TGTGCCAGCAGTTTAGCGGCGGGAGGACCCGAGGGATACTTC. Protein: CASSLAAGGPEGYF.

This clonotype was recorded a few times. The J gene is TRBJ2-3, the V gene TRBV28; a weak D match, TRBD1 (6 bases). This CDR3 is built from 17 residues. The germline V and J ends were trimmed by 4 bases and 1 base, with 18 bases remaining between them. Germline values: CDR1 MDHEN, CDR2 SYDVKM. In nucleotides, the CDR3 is TGTGCCAGCAGTTCTCCTTCCTACAGGGCCGGCACAGATACGCAGTATTTT. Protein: CASSSPSYRAGTDTQYF. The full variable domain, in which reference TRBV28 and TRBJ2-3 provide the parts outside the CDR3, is DVKVTQSSRYLVKRTGEKVFLECVQDMDHENMFWYRQDPGLGLRLIYFSYDVKMKEKGDIPEGYSVSREKKERFSLILESASTNQTSMYLCASSSPSYRAGTDTQYFGPGTRLTVL.

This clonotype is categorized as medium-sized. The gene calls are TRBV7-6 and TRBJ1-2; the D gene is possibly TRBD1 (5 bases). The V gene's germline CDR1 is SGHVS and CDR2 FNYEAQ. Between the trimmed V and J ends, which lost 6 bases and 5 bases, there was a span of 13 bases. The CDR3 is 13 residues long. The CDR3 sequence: CASRQGVGYGYTF. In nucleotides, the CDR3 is TGTGCCAGCAGGCAAGGGGTCGGGTATGGCTACACCTTC.

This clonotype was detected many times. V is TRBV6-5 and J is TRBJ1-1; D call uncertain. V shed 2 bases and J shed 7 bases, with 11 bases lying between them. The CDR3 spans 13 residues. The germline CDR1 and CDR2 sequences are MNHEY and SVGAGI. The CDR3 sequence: CASSYLSLGEAFF. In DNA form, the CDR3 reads TGTGCCAGCAGTTACCTTAGCTTGGGTGAAGCTTTCTTT.

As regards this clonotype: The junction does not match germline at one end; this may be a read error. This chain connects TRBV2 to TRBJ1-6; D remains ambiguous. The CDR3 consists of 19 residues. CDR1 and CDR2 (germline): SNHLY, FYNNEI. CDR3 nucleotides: TGTGCCTGCAGTTCGCAATTCCCCTTTTTGACCAGAGGGAATTCACCCCTCCACTTT. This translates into CACSSQFPFLTRGNSPLHF.

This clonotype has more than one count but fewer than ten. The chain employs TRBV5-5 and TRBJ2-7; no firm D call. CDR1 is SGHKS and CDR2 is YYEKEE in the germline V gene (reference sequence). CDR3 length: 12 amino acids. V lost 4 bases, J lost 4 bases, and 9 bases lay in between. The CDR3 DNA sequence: TGTGCCAGCAGCGGTGCTTGGTACGAGCAGTACTTC. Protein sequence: CASSGAWYEQYF.

CDR3 loop: CASSPARVNEQYF. DNA for the CDR3: TGCGCCAGCAGCCCCGCCAGGGTAAACGAGCAGTACTTC. The V call is TRBV5-1, the J call TRBJ2-7; D is possibly TRBD1 (5 bases). V lost 4 bases and J 5 bases, leaving 13 bases between the germline ends. Germline V gives CDR1 SGHRS, CDR2 YFSETQ. The CDR3 has 13 amino acids.

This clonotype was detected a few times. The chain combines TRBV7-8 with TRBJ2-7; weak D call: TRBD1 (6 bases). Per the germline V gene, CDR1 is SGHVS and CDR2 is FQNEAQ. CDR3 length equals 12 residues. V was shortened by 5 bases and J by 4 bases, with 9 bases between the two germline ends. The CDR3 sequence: CASSAQGYEQYF. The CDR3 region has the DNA TGTGCCAGCAGCGCACAGGGATACGAGCAGTACTTC.

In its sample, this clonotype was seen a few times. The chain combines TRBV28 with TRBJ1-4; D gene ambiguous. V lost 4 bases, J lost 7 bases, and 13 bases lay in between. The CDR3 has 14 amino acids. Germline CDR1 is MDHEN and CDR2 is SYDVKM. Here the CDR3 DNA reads TGTGCCAGCAGTTCCCCGGGTGAGAGTGAAAAACTGTTTTTT. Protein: CASSSPGESEKLFF.

The CDR3 loop reads CASSREARGGETQYF. The CDR3 coding sequence is TGTGCCAGCAGCCGGGAGGCCCGGGGGGGAGAGACCCAGTACTTC. The chain carries TRBV9 and TRBJ2-5, with 8 bases identical to TRBD2. The junction had 9 bases not matched to a gene; V was cut back by 4 bases and J by 4 bases. Looked up from germline, CDR1 is SGDLS and CDR2 is YYNGEE. This CDR3 spans 15 amino acids.

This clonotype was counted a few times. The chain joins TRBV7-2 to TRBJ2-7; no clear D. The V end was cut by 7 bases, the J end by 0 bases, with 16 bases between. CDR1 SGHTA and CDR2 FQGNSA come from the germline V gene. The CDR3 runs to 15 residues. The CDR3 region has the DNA TGTGCCAGCACCGTAAGGAGCAAGAGCTCCTACGAGCAGTACTTC. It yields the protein CASTVRSKSSYEQYF.

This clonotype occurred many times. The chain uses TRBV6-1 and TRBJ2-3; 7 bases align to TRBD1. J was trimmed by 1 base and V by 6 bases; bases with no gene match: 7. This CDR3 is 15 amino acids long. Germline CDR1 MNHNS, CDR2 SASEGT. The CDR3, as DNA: TGTGCCAGCAGCCCAGGGGGAAGCGGCACAGATACGCAGTATTTT. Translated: CASSPGGSGTDTQYF.

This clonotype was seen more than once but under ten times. The CDR3: CSARKAGGFGELFF. The CDR3, as DNA: TGCAGTGCTAGAAAGGCGGGAGGGTTCGGGGAGCTGTTTTTT. The chain uses TRBV20-1 and TRBJ2-2; 9 positions match TRBD2. Germline V CDR1 and CDR2: DFQATT, SNEGSKA (reference sequence). This CDR3 contains 14 residues. V dropped 2 bases and J dropped 7; count of bases not matched to a gene: 5.